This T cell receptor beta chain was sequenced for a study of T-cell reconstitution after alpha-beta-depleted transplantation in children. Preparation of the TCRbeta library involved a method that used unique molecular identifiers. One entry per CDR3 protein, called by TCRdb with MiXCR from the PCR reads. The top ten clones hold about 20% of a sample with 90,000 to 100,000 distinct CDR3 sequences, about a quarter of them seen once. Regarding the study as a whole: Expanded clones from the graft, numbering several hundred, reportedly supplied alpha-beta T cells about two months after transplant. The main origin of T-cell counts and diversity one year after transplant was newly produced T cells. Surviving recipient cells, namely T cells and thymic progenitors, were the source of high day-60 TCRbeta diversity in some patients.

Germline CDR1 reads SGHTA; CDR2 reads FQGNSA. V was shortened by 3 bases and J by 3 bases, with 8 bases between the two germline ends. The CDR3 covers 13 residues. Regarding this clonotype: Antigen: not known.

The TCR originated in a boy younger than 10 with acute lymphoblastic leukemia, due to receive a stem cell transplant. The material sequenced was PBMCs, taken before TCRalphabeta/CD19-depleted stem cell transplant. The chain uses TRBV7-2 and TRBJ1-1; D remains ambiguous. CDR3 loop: CASSFESYTEAFF. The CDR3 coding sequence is TGTGCCAGCAGCTTTGAGTCCTACACTGAAGCTTTCTTT.